This is a list of T cell receptor beta chains from one sample in a study of blood T cells in healthy people across ages. From the 5' RACE reads, TCRdb called clonotypes with MiXCR, one entry per CDR3 protein. The table has around 900,000 distinct CDR3 sequences, 51% seen once. Sequenced input: blood. These receptors were collected from a woman aged 55-70 years in good health. CDR3s include the opening cysteine and the closing phenylalanine or tryptophan. D genes are given only for firm matches. Clone size is stated in some rows and not others, as once, few, many or a class when expanded.

TRBV20-1	TRBD2	few	TRBJ2-1	TGCAGTGCTAGCCGCGATACTAGCGTGTACTCCTACAATGAGCAGTTCTTC	CSASRDTSVYSYNEQFF
TRBV11-3	TRBD2	-	TRBJ2-2	TGTGCCAGCAGCTTGTCCCGAAGCGGGAGGATGAACACCGGGGAGCTGTTTTTT	CASSLSRSGRMNTGELFF
TRBV28	-	-	TRBJ1-4	TGTGCCAGCAGGATCAGGGGATTTGCTAATGAAAAACTGTTTTTT	CASRIRGFANEKLFF
TRBV6-2/TRBV6-3	-	-	TRBJ2-2	TGTGCCAGCACCATGGCGGCCGGGGAGCTGTTTTTT	CASTMAAGELFF
TRBV7-2	-	many	TRBJ2-5	TGTGCCAGCAGCTTAAAGTCTAGGACTTTGGACAAGCAGTACTTC	CASSLKSRTLDKQYF
TRBV7-2	-	-	TRBJ2-2	TGTGCCAGCACCCCGACAGGGAACACCGGGGAGCTGTTTTTT	CASTPTGNTGELFF
TRBV6-1	TRBD2	-	TRBJ2-5	TGTGCCAGCAGTTCTAGCGGGAGACCAGAGACCCAGTACTTC	CASSSSGRPETQYF
TRBV6-5	TRBD2	-	TRBJ2-3	TGTGCCAGCAGTTACTCGATCGGGACTAGCGGGAGGGCCAGGACAGATACGCAGTATTTT	CASSYSIGTSGRARTDTQYF
TRBV27	-	few	TRBJ1-1	TGTGCCAGCAGTTTTGGGACACACACTGAAGCTTTCTTT	CASSFGTHTEAFF
TRBV15	TRBD2	few	TRBJ2-5	TGTGCCACCAGCTCACCAGCGGGGAGAACTGGGGAGACCCAGTACTTC	CATSSPAGRTGETQYF
TRBV29-1	-	-	TRBJ2-5	TGCAGCGTTGCGGCAGGGGCGGTAGAGACCCAGTACTTC	CSVAAGAVETQYF
TRBV6-4	-	-	TRBJ2-2	TGTGCCAGCAGTGGTACTAGAGACACCGGGGAGCTGTTTTTT	CASSGTRDTGELFF
TRBV7-2	-	-	TRBJ2-2	TGTGCCAGCAGCTCCGACTGGACAGACGGGGAGCTGTTTTTT	CASSSDWTDGELFF
TRBV6-2/TRBV6-3	TRBD2	-	TRBJ2-3	TGTGCCAGCAGTTATGAGGGGGAGGCTAGCGGGAGTCTTAGCACAGATACGCAGTATTTT	CASSYEGEASGSLSTDTQYF
TRBV7-2	-	-	TRBJ2-1	TGTGCCAGCAGCGGGGCTAGTGTACGGGGCAATGAGCAGTTCTTC	CASSGASVRGNEQFF
TRBV29-1	-	-	TRBJ2-7	TGCAGCGTTAACAGCGACAAGTCCTACGAGCAGTACTTC	CSVNSDKSYEQYF
TRBV7-9	-	-	TRBJ1-2	TGTGCCAGCAGCAACCCGACAGAGATAACTGGCTATGGCTACACCTTC	CASSNPTEITGYGYTF
TRBV5-1	-	-	TRBJ2-1	TGCGCCAGCGCCGTCGGTGCCTACAATGAGCAGTTCTTC	CASAVGAYNEQFF
TRBV12-3/TRBV12-4	-	-	TRBJ1-2	TGTGCCAGCAGTTTAAGGGAGGAGTTCCGTTATGGCTACACCTTC	CASSLREEFRYGYTF
TRBV6-2/TRBV6-3	TRBD1	-	TRBJ2-5	TGTGCCAGCAATGCACCCTCACAGGGGGCATGGGAGACCCAGTACTTC	CASNAPSQGAWETQYF
TRBV12-3/TRBV12-4	-	few	TRBJ1-2	TGTGCCAGCAACTTAGGACAGCTGGGTGGCTACACCTTC	CASNLGQLGGYTF
TRBV7-8	-	once	TRBJ2-3	TGTGCCAGTATCCTGATGGGCCTAGCAGGCACAGATACGCAGTATTTT	CASILMGLAGTDTQYF
TRBV18	-	-	TRBJ1-1	TGTGCCAGCTCACCTCTAGGACAGCTAATGAACACTGAAGCTTTCTTT	CASSPLGQLMNTEAFF
TRBV2	-	-	TRBJ2-5	TGTGCCAGTTGGGCGGCGGAGATTACCAACAATGAGCAGTACTTC	CASWAAEITNNEQYF
TRBV20-1	TRBD1	-	TRBJ1-5	TGCAGTGCTAGAGATCTCGGGACAGCCTTTAGCAATCAGCCCCAGCATTTT	CSARDLGTAFSNQPQHF
TRBV7-2	-	-	TRBJ2-3	TGTGCCAGCTGCTTATCGGGAGTAAGCACAGATACGCAGTATTTT	CASCLSGVSTDTQYF
TRBV15	TRBD1	few	TRBJ2-1	TGTGCCACCAGCAGAGAAAATTACAGGGGGAAGGTGTGGGCCTACAATGAGCAGTTCTTC	CATSRENYRGKVWAYNEQFF
TRBV28	-	few	TRBJ2-7	TGTGCCAGCAGGCAGTCCGGGGGCGCTATCTACGAGCAGTACTTC	CASRQSGGAIYEQYF
TRBV30	-	-	TRBJ2-7	TGTGCCTGGGAGGACGCGCCGGGGTACGAGCAGTACTTC	CAWEDAPGYEQYF
TRBV28	TRBD2	-	TRBJ2-7	TGTGCCAGCAGTAGGGTAGCGGGGTACGAGCAGTACTTC	CASSRVAGYEQYF
TRBV7-2	-	-	TRBJ2-6	TGTGCCGGCAGCCGCGACAGCTCTGGGGCCAACGTCCTGACTTTC	CAGSRDSSGANVLTF